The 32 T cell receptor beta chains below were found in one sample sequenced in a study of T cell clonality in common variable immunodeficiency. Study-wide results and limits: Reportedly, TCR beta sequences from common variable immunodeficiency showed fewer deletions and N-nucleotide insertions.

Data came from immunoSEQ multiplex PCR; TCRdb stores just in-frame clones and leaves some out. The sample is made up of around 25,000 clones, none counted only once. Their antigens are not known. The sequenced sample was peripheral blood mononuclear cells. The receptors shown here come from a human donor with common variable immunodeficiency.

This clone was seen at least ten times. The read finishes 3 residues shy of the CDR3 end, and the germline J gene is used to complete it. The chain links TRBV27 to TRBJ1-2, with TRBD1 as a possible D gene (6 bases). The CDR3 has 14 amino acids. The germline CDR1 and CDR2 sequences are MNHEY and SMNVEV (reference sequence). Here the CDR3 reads CASSPYSGQRGYTF. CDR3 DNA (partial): TGTGCCAGCAGTCCATATTCCGGACAGAGGGGC.

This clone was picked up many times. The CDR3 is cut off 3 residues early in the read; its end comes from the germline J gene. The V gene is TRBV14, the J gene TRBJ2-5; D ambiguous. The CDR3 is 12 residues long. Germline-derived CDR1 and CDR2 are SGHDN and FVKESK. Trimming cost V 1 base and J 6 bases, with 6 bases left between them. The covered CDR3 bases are TGTGCCAGCAGCCAAGTATCCCAGACC. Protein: CASSQVSQT. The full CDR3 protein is CASSQVSQTQYF.

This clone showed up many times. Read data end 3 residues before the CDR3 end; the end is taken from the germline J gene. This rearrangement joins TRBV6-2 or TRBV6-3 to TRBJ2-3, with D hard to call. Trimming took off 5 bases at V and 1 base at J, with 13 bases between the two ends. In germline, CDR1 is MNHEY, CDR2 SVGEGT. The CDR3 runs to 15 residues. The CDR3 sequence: CASSRQGWGTDTQYF. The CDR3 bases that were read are TGTGCCAGCAGTCGGCAAGGGTGGGGCACAGATACG.

CDR3 bases read: TGTGCCAGCAGCCCCCTCGGGAGCAGGGGGGATGGC. This gives the protein CASSPLGSRGDG. The entire CDR3 is CASSPLGSRGDGYTF. The rearrangement joins TRBV7-2 to TRBJ1-2; TRBD1 matches 7 bases. The CDR3 is cut off 3 residues early in the read; its end comes from the germline J gene. Germline CDR1 SGHTA, CDR2 FQGNSA. The length of the CDR3 is 15 residues. Losses at the gene ends were 5 bases for V and 6 bases for J; bases not matched to a gene: 12.

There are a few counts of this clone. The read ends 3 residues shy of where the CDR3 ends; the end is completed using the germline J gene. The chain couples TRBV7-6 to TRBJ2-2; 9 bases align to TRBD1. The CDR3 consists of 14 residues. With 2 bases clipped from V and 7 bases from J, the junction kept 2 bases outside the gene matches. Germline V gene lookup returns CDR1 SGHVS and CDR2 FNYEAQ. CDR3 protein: CASSLTGGIGELFF. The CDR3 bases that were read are TGTGCCAGCAGCTTAACAGGGGGCATCGGGGAG.

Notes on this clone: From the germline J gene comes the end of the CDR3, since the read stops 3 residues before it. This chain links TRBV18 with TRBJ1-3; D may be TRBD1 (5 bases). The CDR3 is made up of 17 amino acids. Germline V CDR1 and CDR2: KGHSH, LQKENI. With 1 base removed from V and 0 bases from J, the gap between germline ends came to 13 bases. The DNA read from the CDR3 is TGTGCCAGCTCACCACTCGACAGCATTGGCTCTGGAAACACC. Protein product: CASSPLDSIGSGNT. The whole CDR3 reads CASSPLDSIGSGNTIYF.

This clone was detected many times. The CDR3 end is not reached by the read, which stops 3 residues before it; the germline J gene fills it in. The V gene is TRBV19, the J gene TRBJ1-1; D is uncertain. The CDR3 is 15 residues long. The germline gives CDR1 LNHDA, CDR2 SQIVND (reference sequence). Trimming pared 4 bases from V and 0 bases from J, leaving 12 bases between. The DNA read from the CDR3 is TGTGCCAGTAGTAAATCCTCTAACCTGAACACTGAA. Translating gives CASSKSSNLNTE. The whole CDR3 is CASSKSSNLNTEAFF.

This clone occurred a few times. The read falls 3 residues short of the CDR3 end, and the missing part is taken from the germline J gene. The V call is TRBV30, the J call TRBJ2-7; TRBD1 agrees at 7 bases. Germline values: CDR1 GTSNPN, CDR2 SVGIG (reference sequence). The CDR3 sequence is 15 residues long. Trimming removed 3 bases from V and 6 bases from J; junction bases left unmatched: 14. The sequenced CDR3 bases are TGTGCCTGGAGCGGGCCATGGGCAGGGGGTAGCGAG. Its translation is CAWSGPWAGGSE. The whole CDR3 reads CAWSGPWAGGSEQYF.

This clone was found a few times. This chain's CDR3 is CASSYTYEQYF. The CDR3 bases that were read are TGTGCCAGCAGTTATACCTACGAG. V is TRBV6-2 or TRBV6-3 and J is TRBJ2-7; D remains unclear. Read coverage stops 3 residues before the CDR3 terminus; the germline J gene supplies the remainder. This CDR3 contains 11 residues. Trimming took 3 bases from V and 2 from J, leaving 2 bases between them. Germline V gene lookup returns CDR1 MNHEY and CDR2 SVGEGT.

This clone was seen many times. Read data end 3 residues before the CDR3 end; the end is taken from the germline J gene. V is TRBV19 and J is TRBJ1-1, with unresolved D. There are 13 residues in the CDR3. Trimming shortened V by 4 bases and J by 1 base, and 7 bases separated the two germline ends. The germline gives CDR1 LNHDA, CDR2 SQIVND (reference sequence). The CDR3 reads CASSKKGNTEAFF. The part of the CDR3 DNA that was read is TGTGCCAGTAGTAAGAAGGGGAACACTGAA.

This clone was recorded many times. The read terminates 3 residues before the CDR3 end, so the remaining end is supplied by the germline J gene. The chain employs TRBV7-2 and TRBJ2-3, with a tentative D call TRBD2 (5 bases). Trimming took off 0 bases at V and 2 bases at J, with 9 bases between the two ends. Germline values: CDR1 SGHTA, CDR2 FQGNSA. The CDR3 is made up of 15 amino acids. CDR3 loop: CASSLARGPTDTQYF. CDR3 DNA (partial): TGTGCCAGCAGCTTAGCTCGGGGTCCCACAGATACG.

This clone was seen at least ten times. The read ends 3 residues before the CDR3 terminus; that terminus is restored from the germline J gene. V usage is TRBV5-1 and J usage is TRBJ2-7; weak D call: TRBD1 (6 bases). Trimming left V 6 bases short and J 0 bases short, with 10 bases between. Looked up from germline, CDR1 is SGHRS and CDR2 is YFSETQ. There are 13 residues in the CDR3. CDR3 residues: CASKRQDSYEQYF. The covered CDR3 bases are TGCGCCAGCAAGCGACAGGACTCCTACGAG.

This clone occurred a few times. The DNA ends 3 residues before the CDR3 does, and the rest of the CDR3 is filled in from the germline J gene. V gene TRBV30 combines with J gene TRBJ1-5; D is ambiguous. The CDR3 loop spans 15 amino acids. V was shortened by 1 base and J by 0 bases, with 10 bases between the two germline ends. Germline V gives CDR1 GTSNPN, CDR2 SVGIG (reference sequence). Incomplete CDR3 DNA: TGTGCCTGGAGTGCCGCTCTCTATAGCAATCAGCCC. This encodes CAWSAALYSNQP. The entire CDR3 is CAWSAALYSNQPQHF.

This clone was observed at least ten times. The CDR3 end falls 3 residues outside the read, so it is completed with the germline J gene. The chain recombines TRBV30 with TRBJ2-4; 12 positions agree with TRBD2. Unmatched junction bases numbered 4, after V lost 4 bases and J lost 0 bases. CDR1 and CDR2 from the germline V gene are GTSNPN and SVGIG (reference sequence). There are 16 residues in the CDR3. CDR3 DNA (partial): TGTGCCTGGACCCCGACTAGCGGGGGAGCCAAAAACATT. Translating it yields CAWTPTSGGAKNI. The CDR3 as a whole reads CAWTPTSGGAKNIQYF.

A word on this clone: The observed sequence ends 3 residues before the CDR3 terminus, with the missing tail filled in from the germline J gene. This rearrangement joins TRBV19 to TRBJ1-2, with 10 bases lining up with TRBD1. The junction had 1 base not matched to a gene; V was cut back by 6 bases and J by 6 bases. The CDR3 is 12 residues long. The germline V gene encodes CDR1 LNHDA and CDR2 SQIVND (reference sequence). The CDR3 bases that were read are TGTGCCAGTAGCGGACAGGGGGATGGC. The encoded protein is CASSGQGDG. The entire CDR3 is CASSGQGDGYTF.

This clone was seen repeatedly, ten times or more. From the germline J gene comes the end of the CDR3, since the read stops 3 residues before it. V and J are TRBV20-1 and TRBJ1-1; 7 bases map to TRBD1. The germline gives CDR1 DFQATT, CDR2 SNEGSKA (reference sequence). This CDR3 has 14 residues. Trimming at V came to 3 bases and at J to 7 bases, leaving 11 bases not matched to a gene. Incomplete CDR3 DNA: TGCAGTGCTAGCGGGACAGACAAATACCTTGAA. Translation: CSASGTDKYLE. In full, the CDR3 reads CSASGTDKYLEAFF.

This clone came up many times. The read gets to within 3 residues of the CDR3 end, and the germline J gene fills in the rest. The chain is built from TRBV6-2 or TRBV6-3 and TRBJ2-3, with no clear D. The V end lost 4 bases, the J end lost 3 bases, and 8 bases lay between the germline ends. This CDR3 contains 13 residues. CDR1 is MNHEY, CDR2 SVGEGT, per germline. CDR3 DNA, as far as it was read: TGTGCCAGCAGTTTTGTCTTTACAGATACG. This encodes CASSFVFTDT. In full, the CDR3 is CASSFVFTDTQYF.

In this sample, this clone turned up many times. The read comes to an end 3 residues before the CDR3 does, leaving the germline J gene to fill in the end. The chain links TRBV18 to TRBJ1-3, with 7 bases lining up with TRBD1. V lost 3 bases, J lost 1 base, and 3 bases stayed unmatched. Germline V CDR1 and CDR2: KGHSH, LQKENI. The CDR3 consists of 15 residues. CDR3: CASSPGQPSGNTIYF. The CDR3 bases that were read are TGTGCCAGCTCACCGGGACAGCCTTCTGGAAACACC. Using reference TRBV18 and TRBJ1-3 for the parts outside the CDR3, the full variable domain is NAGVMQNPRHLVRRRGQEARLRCSPMKGHSHVYWYRQLPEEGLKFMVYLQKENIIDESGMPKERFSAEFPKEGPSILRIQQVVRGDSAAYFCASSPGQPSGNTIYFGEGSWLTVV.

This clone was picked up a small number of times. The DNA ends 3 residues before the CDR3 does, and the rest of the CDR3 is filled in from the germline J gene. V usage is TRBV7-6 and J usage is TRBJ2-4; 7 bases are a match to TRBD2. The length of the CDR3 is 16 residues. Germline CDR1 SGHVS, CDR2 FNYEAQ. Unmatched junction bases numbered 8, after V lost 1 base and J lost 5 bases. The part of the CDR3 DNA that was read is TGTGCCAGCAGCTTAGGGGCTGGCGGGGGACAAAACATT. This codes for CASSLGAGGGQNI. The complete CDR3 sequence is CASSLGAGGGQNIQYF. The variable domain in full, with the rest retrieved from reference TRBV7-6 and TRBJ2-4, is GAGVSQSPRYKVTKRGQDVALRCDPISGHVSLYWYRQALGQGPEFLTYFNYEAQQDKSGLPNDRFSAERPEGSISTLTIQRTEQRDSAMYRCASSLGAGGGQNIQYFGAGTRLSVL.

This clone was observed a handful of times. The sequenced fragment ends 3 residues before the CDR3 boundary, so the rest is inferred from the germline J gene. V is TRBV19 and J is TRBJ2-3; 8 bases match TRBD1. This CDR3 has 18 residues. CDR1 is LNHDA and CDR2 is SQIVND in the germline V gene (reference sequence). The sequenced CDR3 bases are TGTGCCAGTAGTATCCCGATGGCCGGACAGGGCGGCCTGCTCACG. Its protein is CASSIPMAGQGGLLT. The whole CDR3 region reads CASSIPMAGQGGLLTQYF.

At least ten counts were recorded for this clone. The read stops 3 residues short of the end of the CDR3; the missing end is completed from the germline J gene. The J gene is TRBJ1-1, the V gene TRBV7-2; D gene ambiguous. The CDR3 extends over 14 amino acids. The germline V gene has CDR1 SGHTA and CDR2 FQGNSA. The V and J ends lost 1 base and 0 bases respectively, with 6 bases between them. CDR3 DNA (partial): TGTGCCAGCAGCTTAGACGCGATGAACACTGAA. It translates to CASSLDAMNTE. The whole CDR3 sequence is CASSLDAMNTEAFF.

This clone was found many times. The part of the CDR3 DNA that was read is TGTGCCAGTAGTATCGGCCAGGACAGCCCTAGCACAGATACG. As protein: CASSIGQDSPSTDT. The whole CDR3 sequence reads CASSIGQDSPSTDTQYF. This rearrangement joins TRBV19 to TRBJ2-3; a possible D gene is TRBD1 (6 bases). The read ends 3 residues early relative to the CDR3; the germline J gene fills the gap. V lost 3 bases to trimming and J lost 0 bases, with 16 bases between them. This CDR3 has 17 residues. The germline CDR1 and CDR2 sequences are LNHDA and SQIVND (reference sequence). The entire variable domain, with the rest obtained from reference TRBV19 and TRBJ2-3, is as follows: DGGITQSPKYLFRKEGQNVTLSCEQNLNHDAMYWYRQDPGQGLRLIYYSQIVNDFQKGDIAEGYSVSREKKESFPLTVTSAQKNPTAFYLCASSIGQDSPSTDTQYFGPGTRLTVL.

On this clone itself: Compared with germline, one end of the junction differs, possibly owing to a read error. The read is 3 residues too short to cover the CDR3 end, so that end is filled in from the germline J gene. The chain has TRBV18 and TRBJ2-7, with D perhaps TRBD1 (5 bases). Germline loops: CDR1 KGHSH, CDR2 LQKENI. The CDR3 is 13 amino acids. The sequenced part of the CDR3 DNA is TGTTCCAGCAAGCCAAATGGGGCATACGAG. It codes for CSSKPNGAYE. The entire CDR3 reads CSSKPNGAYEQYF.

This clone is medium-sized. This chain's CDR3 is CATSYSTSGNFEQYF. The sequenced part of the CDR3 DNA is TGTGCCACCAGCTACTCGACTAGCGGGAATTTCGAG. This chain joins TRBV15 and TRBJ2-7; TRBD2 agrees at 11 bases. The CDR3 end falls 3 residues outside the read, so it is completed with the germline J gene. With V trimmed by 5 bases and J by 6 bases, 9 bases remained unmatched. Germline CDR1 LNHNV, CDR2 YYDKDF (reference sequence). This CDR3 has 15 residues.

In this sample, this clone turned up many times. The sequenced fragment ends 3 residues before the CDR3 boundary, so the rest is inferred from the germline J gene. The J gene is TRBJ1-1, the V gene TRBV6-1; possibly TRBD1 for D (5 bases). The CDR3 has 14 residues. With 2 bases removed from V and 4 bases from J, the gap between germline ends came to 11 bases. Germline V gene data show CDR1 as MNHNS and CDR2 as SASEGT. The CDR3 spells CASSEQGWSTEAFF. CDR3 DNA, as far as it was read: TGTGCCAGCAGTGAACAGGGCTGGAGCACTGAA.

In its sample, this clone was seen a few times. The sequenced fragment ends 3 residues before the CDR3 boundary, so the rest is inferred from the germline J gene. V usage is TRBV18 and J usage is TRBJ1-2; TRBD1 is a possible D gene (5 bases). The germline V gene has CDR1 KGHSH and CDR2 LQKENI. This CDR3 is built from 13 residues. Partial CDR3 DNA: TGTGCCAGCTCACCAGACCCGGGGGAGGGC. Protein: CASSPDPGEG. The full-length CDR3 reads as CASSPDPGEGYTF.

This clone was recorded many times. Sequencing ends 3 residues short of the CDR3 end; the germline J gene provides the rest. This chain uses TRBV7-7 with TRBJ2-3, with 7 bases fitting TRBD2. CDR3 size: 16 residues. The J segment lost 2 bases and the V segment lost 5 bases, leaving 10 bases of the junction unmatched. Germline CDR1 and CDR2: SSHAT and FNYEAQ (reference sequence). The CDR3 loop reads CASSPGGLGYTDTQYF. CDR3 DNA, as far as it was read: TGTGCCAGCAGCCCCGGCGGACTAGGATACACAGATACG.

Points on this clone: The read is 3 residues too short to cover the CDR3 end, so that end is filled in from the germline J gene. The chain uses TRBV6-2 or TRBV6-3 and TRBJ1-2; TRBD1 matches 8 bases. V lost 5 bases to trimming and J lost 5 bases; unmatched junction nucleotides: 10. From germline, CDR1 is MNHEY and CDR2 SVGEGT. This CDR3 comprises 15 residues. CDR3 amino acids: CASSPQGQGGYGYTF. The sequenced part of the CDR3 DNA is TGTGCCAGCAGTCCCCAAGGACAGGGAGGATATGGC.

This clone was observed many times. CDR3 in amino acids: CSARDTRGRTGELFF. Incomplete CDR3 DNA: TGCAGTGCTAGAGATACACGGGGGAGGACCGGGGAG. The chain joins TRBV20-1 to TRBJ2-2; possibly TRBD2 for D (6 bases). The CDR3 end is not reached by the read, which stops 3 residues before it; the germline J gene fills it in. The CDR3 is made up of 15 amino acids. Germline values: CDR1 DFQATT, CDR2 SNEGSKA (reference sequence). Deletions cut 0 bases from V and 5 bases from J, with 13 bases between.

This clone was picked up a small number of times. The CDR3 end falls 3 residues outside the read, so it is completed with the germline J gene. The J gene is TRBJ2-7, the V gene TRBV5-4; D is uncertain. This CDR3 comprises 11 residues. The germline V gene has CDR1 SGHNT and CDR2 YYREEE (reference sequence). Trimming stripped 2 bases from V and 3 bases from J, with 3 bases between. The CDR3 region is CASSFLYEQYF. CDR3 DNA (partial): TGTGCCAGCAGCTTCCTCTACGAG.

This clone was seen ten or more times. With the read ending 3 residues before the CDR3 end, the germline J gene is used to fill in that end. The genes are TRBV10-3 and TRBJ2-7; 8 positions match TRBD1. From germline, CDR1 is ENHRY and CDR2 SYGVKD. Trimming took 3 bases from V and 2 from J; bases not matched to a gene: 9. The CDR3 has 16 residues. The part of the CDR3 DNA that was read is TGTGCCATCAGTGACCAAGACAGGGGTCTCGCCTACGAG. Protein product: CAISDQDRGLAYE. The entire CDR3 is CAISDQDRGLAYEQYF.

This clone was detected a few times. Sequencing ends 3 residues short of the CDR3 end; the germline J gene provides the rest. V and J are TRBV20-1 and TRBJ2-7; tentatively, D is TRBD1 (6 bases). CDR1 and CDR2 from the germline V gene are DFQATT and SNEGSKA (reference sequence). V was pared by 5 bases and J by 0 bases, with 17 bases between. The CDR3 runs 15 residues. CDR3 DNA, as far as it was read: TGCAGTGCTGGGGGCTTTGGAGCCCCCTCCTACGAG. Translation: CSAGGFGAPSYE. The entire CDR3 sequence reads CSAGGFGAPSYEQYF.